Sequencing of this T cell receptor beta chain was carried out in a study of blood T cells in healthy people across ages. PCR was performed a second time for about 7 to 11 cycles using a sample-barcoded 5' primer and a J-beta primer mix. TCRdb independently ran MiXCR on the 5' RACE reads; one entry per CDR3 protein. The data show approximately 2,000,000 distinct CDR3 sequences, roughly two fifths seen once. Every sample yielded at least 7 million isolated PBMCs. Sequenced material: blood. The TCR was taken from a human donor in good health.

CDR3 in amino acids: CSARDLRGLKNTEAFF. CDR3 nucleotide sequence: TGCAGTGCTAGAGATTTGAGGGGGCTTAAGAACACTGAAGCTTTCTTT. The chain links TRBV20-1 to TRBJ1-1, with 7 bases lining up with TRBD1. The CDR3 extends over 16 amino acids. The germline V gene encodes CDR1 DFQATT and CDR2 SNEGSKA (reference sequence). Germline trimming cut 0 bases from V and 1 base from J; bases unmatched to any gene: 8.